The present entry profiles one T cell receptor beta chain with its context. The specificity of this receptor is unknown. No much larger clone is present one base from it, and per-base qualities are unavailable. The time point tag for this specimen amounts to: patch test 3, about 24 weeks after DPC sensitization. In light of the paper, this sample's treatment or condition label describes: therapeutic diphenylcyclopropenone sensitization with weekly scalp DPC. Blood at each patch-test visit was drawn before the patch test was applied. Patients were considered eligible if aged 18 to 70, diagnosed with alopecia and deemed suitable for DPC therapy, and patients were excluded if pregnant. Total RNA was isolated from unfractionated whole blood collected in Tempus Blood RNA tubes. This record comes from a study of human T cells and chemical hapten exposure (dated by TCRdb to about 2021). Regarding the study in general: For sensitization, 2% DPC in acetone was applied to a roughly 2 cm by roughly 2 cm area of upper inner arm skin. Blood samples were taken from patients before sensitization (week 0) and then at 2, 6 and about 24 weeks after DPC sensitization. Alopecia areata with under or over 50% scalp involvement, alopecia totalis and alopecia universalis were represented in the patient cohort, which was mostly female. Blood for TCR sequencing was provided by twenty-nine alopecia patients at one to four time points (pre-sensitization, 2, 6 and 24 weeks). Libraries were pooled for sequencing, and per-sample TCR yields varied mainly because of small differences in library volumes within the pool. In alopecia patients, the study followed how the peripheral blood TCR repertoire changed in vivo over primary and secondary sensitization to diphenylcyclopropenone (DPC), a hapten. Weekly therapeutic DPC doses were additionally applied to the scalp of patients throughout the roughly 25-week study period. Patch testing was performed on the upper back with Finn chambers containing 0.01% DPC, and the patch tests were scored after 6 days according to International Contact Dermatitis Research Group standards.

Findings and caveats that apply to the study as a whole: Patch test score correlated positively with the number of PT1 expanded TCRs, reaching significance at thresholds 8, 16 and 32 but not at 4. Alopecia, a presumed autoimmune disease, was present in all patients, so the immune response of the patients might differ from that of healthy individuals. DPC sensitization did not change how many TCRs were above 1 in 1000 frequency, and no evidence was found of alterations in global repertoire structure. Compared with pre-sensitization or healthy control sets, expanded TCRs formed significantly more large CDR3 similarity clusters, which is consistent with antigen-driven responses. Repeated subsampling changed both the strength of the expansion versus patch-test correlation and the threshold at which the correlation became significant.

The library was built by means of RACE. Reads for this sample came from a NextSeq 500. During library preparation, unique molecular identifiers were attached to individual cDNA molecules so that TCRs could be counted in a quantitative, reproducible way. Each blood RNA sample was used to sequence both TCR alpha and TCR beta chains. Per the authors' processing: Samples had a median of roughly 87,000 TCRs, with a range from about 23,224 to 690,600. V, J and CDR3 annotation of the TCR reads was performed with the Decombinator software suite. To make PS versus PT1 abundance plots, every sample was subsampled to the same number of TCRs (28,000). Expanded TCRs were defined as absent before sensitization and observed at least eight times at the 2-week time point. Through fastp at Q25 and MiXCR, TCRdb rebuilt clones from the public reads, retaining in-frame beta chains. Entries that share a CDR3 protein sequence are merged under the most common genes and DNA. What appears here as the V and J calls and clone size reflects TCRdb's work, not the paper's. Across this sample there are about 84,000 distinct CDR3 sequences, with less than 14% seen only once. The biggest ten clones account for about 4% of the sample.

The CDR3, from cysteine to phenylalanine, totals 16 residues. The CDR3 DNA has 48 bases and is translated from base 1. The germline V gene encodes CDR1 GTSNPN and CDR2 SVGIG (reference sequence). The junction shows trimming of 2 bases on V and 1 base on J, plus 17 bases between the germline ends. This TCR came from a woman aged 50 to 60 with alopecia areata. Some clones in this sample may be carry-over from other donors' samples. The specimen was whole blood, collected in connection with sensitization to the hapten diphenylcyclopropenone (DPC). The chain links TRBV30 with TRBJ1-1; possibly the D gene is TRBD1, per 5 matching bases. The nucleotide sequence reads as follows: TGTGCCTGGAGTAGTATTGGGACTCCTAGGAACACTGAAGCTTTCTTT. This codes for CAWSSIGTPRNTEAFF.